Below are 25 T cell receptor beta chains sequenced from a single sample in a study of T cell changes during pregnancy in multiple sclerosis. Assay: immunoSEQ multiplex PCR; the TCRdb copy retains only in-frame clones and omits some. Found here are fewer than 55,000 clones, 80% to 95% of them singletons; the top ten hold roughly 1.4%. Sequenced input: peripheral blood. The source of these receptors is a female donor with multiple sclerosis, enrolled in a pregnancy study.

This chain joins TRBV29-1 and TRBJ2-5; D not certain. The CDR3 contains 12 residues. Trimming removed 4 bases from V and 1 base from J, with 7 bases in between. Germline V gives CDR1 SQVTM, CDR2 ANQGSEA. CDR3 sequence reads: CSVGWLQETQYF. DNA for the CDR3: TGCAGCGTTGGTTGGCTCCAAGAGACCCAGTACTTC.

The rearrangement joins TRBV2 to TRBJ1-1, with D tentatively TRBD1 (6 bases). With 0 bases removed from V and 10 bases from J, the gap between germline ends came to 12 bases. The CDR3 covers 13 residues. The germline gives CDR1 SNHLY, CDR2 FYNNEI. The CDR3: CASSEARTVVAFF. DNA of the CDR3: TGTGCCAGCAGTGAAGCGCGGACAGTTGTAGCTTTCTTT.

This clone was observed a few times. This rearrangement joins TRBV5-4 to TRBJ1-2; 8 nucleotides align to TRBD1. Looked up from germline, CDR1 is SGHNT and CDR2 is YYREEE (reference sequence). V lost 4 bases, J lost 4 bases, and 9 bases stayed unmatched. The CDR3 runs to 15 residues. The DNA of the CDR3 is TGTGCCAGCAGCCCACAGACAGGGGCGATCTATGGCTACACCTTC. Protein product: CASSPQTGAIYGYTF.

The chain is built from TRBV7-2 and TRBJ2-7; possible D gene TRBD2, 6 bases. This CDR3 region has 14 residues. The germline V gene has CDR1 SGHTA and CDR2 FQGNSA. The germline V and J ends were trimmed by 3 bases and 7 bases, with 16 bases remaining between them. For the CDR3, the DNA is TGTGCCAGCAGCTTGGGCGGGACCCAACGGGAGCAGTACTTC. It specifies CASSLGGTQREQYF. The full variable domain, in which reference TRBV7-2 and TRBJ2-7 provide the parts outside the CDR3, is GAGVSQSPSNKVTEKGKDVELRCDPISGHTALYWYRQSLGQGLEFLIYFQGNSAPDKSGLPSDRFSAERTGGSVSTLTIQRTQQEDSAVYLCASSLGGTQREQYFGPGTRLTVT.

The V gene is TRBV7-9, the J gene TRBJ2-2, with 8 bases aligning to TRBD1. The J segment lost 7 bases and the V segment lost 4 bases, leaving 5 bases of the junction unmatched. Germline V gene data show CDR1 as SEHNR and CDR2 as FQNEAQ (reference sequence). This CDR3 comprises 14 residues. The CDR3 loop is CASSSDRGSGELFF. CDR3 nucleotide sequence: TGTGCCAGCAGCTCAGACAGGGGTAGCGGGGAGCTGTTTTTT. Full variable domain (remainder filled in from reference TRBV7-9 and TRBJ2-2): DTGVSQNPRHKITKRGQNVTFRCDPISEHNRLYWYRQTLGQGPEFLTYFQNEAQLEKSRLLSDRFSAERPKGSFSTLEIQRTEQGDSAMYLCASSSDRGSGELFFGEGSRLTVL.

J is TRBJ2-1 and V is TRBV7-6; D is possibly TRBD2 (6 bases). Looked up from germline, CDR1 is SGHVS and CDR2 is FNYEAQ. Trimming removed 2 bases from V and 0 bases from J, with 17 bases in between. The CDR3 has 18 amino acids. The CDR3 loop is CASSLWSGYQSSYNEQFF. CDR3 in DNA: TGTGCCAGCAGCTTATGGAGCGGGTACCAGAGCTCCTACAATGAGCAGTTCTTC.

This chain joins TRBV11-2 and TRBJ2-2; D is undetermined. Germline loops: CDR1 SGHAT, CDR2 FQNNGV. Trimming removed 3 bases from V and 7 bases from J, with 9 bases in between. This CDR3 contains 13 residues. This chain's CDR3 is CASSLFERGELFF. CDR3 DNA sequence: TGTGCCAGCAGCTTGTTTGAACGCGGGGAGCTGTTTTTT.

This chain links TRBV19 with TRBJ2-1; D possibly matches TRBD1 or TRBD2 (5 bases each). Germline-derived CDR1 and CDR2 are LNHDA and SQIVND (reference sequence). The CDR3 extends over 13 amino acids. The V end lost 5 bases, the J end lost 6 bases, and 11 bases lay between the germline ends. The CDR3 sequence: CASSDGTANEQFF. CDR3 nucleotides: TGTGCCAGTAGTGACGGGACGGCCAATGAGCAGTTCTTC.

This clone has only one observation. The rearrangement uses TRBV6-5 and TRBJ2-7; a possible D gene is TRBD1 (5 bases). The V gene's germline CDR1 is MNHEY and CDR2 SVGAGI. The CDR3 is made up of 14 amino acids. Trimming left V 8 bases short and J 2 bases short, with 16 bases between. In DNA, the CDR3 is TGTGCCAGCGGGCCGGACACTGGAGCCTACGAGCAGTACTTC. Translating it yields CASGPDTGAYEQYF.

DNA of the CDR3: TGTGCCAGTAGTATTTCGGCGATCCACTCCTACGAGCAGTACTTC. It yields the protein CASSISAIHSYEQYF. J is TRBJ2-7 and V is TRBV19; no definite D call. From germline, CDR1 is LNHDA and CDR2 SQIVND (reference sequence). Between the trimmed V and J ends, which lost 3 bases and 0 bases, there was a span of 12 bases. This CDR3 is 15 amino acids long.

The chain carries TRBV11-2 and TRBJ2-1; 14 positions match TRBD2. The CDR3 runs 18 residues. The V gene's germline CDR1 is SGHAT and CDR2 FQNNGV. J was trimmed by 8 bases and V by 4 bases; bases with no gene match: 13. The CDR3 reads CASSSGGGTSGRLDEQFF. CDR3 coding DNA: TGTGCCAGCAGCTCTGGGGGAGGGACTAGCGGGAGACTAGATGAGCAGTTCTTC.

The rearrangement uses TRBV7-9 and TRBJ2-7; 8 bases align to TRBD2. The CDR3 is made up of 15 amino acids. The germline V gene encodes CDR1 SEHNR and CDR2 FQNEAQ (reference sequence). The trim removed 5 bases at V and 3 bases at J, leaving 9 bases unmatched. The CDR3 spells CASSQSGSISYEQYF. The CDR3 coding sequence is TGTGCCAGCAGCCAAAGCGGGAGTATCAGCTACGAGCAGTACTTC.

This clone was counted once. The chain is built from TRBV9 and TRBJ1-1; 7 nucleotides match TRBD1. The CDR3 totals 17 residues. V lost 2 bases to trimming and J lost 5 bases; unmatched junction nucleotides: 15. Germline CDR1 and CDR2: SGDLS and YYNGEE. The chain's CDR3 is CASSVCGTRGWETEAFF. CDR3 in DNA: TGTGCCAGCAGCGTGTGCGGGACCAGGGGGTGGGAGACTGAAGCTTTCTTT.

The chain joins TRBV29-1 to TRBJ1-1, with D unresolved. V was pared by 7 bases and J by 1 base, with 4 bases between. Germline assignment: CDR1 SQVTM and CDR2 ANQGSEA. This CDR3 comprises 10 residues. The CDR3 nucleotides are TGCAGCGCTCAGAACACTGAAGCTTTCTTT. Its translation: CSAQNTEAFF.

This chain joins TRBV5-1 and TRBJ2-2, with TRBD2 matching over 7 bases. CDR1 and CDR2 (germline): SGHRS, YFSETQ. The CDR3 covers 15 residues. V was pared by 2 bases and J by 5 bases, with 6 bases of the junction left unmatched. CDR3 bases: TGCGCCAGCAGCTTCGTCGGGGAGGGAACCGGGGAGCTGTTTTTT. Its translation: CASSFVGEGTGELFF.

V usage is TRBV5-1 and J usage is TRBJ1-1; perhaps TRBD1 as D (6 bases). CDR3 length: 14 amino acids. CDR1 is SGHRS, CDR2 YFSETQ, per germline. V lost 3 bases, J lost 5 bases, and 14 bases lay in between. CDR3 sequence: CASSSEQGRTEAFF. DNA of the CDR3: TGCGCCAGCAGCTCCGAACAGGGAAGGACTGAAGCTTTCTTT.

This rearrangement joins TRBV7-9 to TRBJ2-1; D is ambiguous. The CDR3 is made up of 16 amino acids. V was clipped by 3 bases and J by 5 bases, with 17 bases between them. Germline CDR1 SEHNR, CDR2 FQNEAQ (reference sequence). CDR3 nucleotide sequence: TGTGCCAGCAGCTTCCGACCAGAGAGGCCACACAATGAGCAGTTCTTC. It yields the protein CASSFRPERPHNEQFF.

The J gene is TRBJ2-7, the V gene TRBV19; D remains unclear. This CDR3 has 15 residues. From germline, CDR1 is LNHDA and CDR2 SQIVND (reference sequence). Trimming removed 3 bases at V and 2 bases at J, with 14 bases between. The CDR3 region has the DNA TGTGCCAGTAGTATTCAAGTGGCAGTTCCCTACGAGCAGTACTTC. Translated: CASSIQVAVPYEQYF.

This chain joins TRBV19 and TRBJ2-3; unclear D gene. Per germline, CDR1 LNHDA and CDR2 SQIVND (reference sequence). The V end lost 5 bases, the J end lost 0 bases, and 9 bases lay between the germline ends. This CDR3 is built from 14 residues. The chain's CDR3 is CASSLASSTDTQYF. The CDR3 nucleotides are TGTGCCAGTAGTTTGGCGTCTAGCACAGATACGCAGTATTTT.

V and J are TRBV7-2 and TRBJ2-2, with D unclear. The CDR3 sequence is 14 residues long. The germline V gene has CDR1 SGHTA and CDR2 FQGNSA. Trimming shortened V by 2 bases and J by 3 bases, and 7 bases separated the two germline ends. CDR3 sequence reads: CASSLFGDTGELFF. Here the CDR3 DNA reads TGTGCCAGCAGCTTATTTGGGGACACCGGGGAGCTGTTTTTT. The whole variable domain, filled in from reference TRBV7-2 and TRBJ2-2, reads GAGVSQSPSNKVTEKGKDVELRCDPISGHTALYWYRQSLGQGLEFLIYFQGNSAPDKSGLPSDRFSAERTGGSVSTLTIQRTQQEDSAVYLCASSLFGDTGELFFGEGSRLTVL.

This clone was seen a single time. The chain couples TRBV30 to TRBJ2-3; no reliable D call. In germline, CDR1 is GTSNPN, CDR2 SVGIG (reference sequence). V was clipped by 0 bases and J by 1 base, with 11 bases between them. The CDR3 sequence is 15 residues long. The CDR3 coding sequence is TGTGCCTGGAGTGTAGTCAGGCAGGGCACAGATACGCAGTATTTT. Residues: CAWSVVRQGTDTQYF.

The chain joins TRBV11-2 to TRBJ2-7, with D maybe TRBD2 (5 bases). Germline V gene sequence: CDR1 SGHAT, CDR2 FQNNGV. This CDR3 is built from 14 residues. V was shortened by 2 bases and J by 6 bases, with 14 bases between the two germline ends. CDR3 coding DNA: TGTGCCAGCAGCTTATCGAGGGAGTCCGGCGAGCAGTACTTC. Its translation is CASSLSRESGEQYF.

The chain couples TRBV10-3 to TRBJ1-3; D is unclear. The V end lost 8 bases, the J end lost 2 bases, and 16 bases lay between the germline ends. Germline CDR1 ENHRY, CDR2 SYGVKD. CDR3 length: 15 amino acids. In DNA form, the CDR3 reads TGTGCCATCTCAGCAGGCCTGGGTCCTGGAAACACCATATATTTT. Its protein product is CAISAGLGPGNTIYF.

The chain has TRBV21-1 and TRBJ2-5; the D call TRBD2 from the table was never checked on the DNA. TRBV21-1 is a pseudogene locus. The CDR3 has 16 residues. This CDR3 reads CASSSRSTGRGETQYF. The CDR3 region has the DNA TGTGCCAGCAGCAGCCGCTCCACGGGGAGAGGGGAGACCCAGTACTTC.

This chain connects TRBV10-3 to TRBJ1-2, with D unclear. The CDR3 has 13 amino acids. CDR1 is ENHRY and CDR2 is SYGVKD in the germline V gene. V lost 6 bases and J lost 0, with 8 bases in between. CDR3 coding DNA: TGTGCCATCAGAGATGACACTAACTATGGCTACACCTTC. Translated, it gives CAIRDDTNYGYTF.